Following are 18 T cell receptor beta chains from one sample sequenced in a study of blood T cell repertoires in COVID-19. Libraries were prepared by immunoSEQ multiplex PCR; TCRdb keeps only in-frame clonotypes and omits some of them. The data contain fewer than 85,000 clones, over 70% of them singletons. The sample was peripheral blood. Receptor source: a man in his sixties with acute or convalescent COVID-19.

This clone was observed at least ten times. This chain links TRBV21-1 with TRBJ1-3; TRBD1, the table's D call, lacks a check against the DNA. TRBV21-1 is labeled a pseudogene. This CDR3 has 16 amino acids. The CDR3 DNA follows: TGTGCCTCCCCTCGAGGGACAGACTCAACTGGAAACACCATATATTTT. Encoded protein: CASPRGTDSTGNTIYF.

On this clone itself: One junction end does not reproduce the germline sequence, and a read error may be involved. This chain links TRBV24-1 with TRBJ1-6; 7 nucleotides match TRBD1. The CDR3 is 13 amino acids. CDR1 is KGHDR and CDR2 is SFDVKD in the germline V gene. The CDR3 sequence is CATATGDNSPLHF. The DNA for the CDR3 is TGTGCCACCGCTACAGGGGATAACTCACCCCTCCACTTT.

As for this clone: The sample has other DNA sequences that encode this CDR3 too. The V and J genes are TRBV6-5 and TRBJ1-5; D is perhaps TRBD1 (5 bases). The germline CDR1 and CDR2 sequences are MNHEY and SVGAGI. V lost 4 bases and J 0 bases, leaving 7 bases between the germline ends. The CDR3 is 14 amino acids. The CDR3 DNA reads as TGTGCCAGCAGTTCCGACAGTAGCAATCAGCCCCAGCATTTT. It yields the protein CASSSDSSNQPQHF.

This clone was counted many times. The chain employs TRBV12-3 or TRBV12-4 and TRBJ1-1; D is ambiguous. Trimming took off 7 bases at V and 3 bases at J, with 9 bases between the two ends. CDR3 length: 12 residues. CDR3 sequence: CASTTVYTEAFF. The CDR3 DNA follows: TGTGCCAGCACTACAGTATACACTGAAGCTTTCTTT.

The V and J genes are TRBV7-3 and TRBJ2-5, with 9 bases that match TRBD2. This CDR3 region has 14 residues. Germline loops: CDR1 SGHTA, CDR2 FQGTGA. After removal of 2 bases from V and 4 bases from J, the junction contained 2 bases not matched to a gene. CDR3 DNA sequence: TGTGCCAGCAGCTTAGCGGGGGGGAGAGAGACCCAGTACTTC. It encodes CASSLAGGRETQYF.

This clone was seen once. V gene TRBV28 combines with J gene TRBJ2-7; 11 positions agree with TRBD2. In germline, CDR1 is MDHEN, CDR2 SYDVKM. CDR3 size: 14 residues. The ends lost 6 bases at V and 3 bases at J; junction bases unmatched: 4. The CDR3 sequence is CASSQTSGSYEQYF. The CDR3 DNA reads as TGTGCCAGCAGCCAAACTAGCGGGAGCTACGAGCAGTACTTC.

The chain carries TRBV5-6 and TRBJ2-3, with TRBD2 matching over 7 bases. The junction had 6 bases not matched to a gene; V was cut back by 1 base and J by 13 bases. Germline CDR1 reads SGHDT; CDR2 reads YYEEEE. The CDR3 has 12 amino acids. In DNA, the CDR3 is TGTGCCAGCAGCTTGTGGAGCGGGGAGGAGTATTTT. Its protein is CASSLWSGEEYF. The full variable domain, rest sourced from reference TRBV5-6 and TRBJ2-3, is DAGVTQSPTHLIKTRGQQVTLRCSPKSGHDTVSWYQQALGQGPQFIFQYYEEEERQRGNFPDRFSGHQFPNYSSELNVNALLLGDSALYLCASSLWSGEEYFGPGTRLTVL.

The chain links TRBV2 to TRBJ1-6; no clear D. In germline, CDR1 is SNHLY, CDR2 FYNNEI. The CDR3 is 14 residues long. With 4 bases removed from V and 3 bases from J, the gap between germline ends came to 7 bases. The CDR3 loop is CASSGRSYNSPLHF. The CDR3 DNA is TGTGCCAGCAGTGGAAGGAGCTATAATTCACCCCTCCACTTT.

The CDR3 here is CASSPEAGVNTGELFF. The DNA of the CDR3 is TGTGCCAGCAGCCCCGAAGCGGGGGTGAACACCGGGGAGCTGTTTTTT. The chain couples TRBV5-4 to TRBJ2-2; 8 nucleotides line up with TRBD2. This CDR3 is 16 amino acids long. V lost 4 bases and J lost 1; bases outside the gene matches: 6. The V gene's germline CDR1 is SGHNT and CDR2 YYREEE (reference sequence).

This clone has a single count. The chain recombines TRBV7-9 with TRBJ1-2, with a tentative D call TRBD1 (5 bases). The CDR3 runs 17 residues. Germline values: CDR1 SEHNR, CDR2 FQNEAQ (reference sequence). Trimming took 4 bases from V and 6 from J, leaving 24 bases between them. In DNA form, the CDR3 reads TGTGCCAGCAGCTCGGACAATCCACACTTTAGCTATAATGGCTACACCTTC. This gives the protein CASSSDNPHFSYNGYTF.

This sequence joins TRBV15 and TRBJ2-1, with D possibly matching TRBD1 (6 bases). The CDR3 is made up of 13 amino acids. V was pared by 6 bases and J by 4 bases, with 10 bases between. In germline, CDR1 is LNHNV, CDR2 YYDKDF (reference sequence). In DNA, the CDR3 is TGTGCCACCAGGGAAACAGGGTACAATGAGCAGTTCTTC. This gives the protein CATRETGYNEQFF.

This chain links TRBV6-6 with TRBJ1-5; 9 nucleotides agree with TRBD1. Germline V CDR1 and CDR2: MNHNY, SVGAGI (reference sequence). The CDR3 is made up of 16 amino acids. V shed 5 bases, J shed 1 base, and the junction held 6 bases outside the gene matches. The CDR3: CASSKGQGISNQPQHF. CDR3 in DNA: TGTGCCAGCAGTAAAGGACAGGGGATAAGCAATCAGCCCCAGCATTTT.

This chain connects TRBV9 to TRBJ1-1; TRBD1 is a possible D gene (6 bases). Germline CDR1 is SGDLS and CDR2 is YYNGEE. This CDR3 is 17 amino acids long. Between the trimmed V and J ends, which lost 0 bases and 0 bases, there was a span of 15 bases. The CDR3 DNA reads TGTGCCAGCAGCGTAGAACCAGGGGCGGGTATGAACACTGAAGCTTTCTTT. It specifies CASSVEPGAGMNTEAFF.

The gene calls are TRBV30 and TRBJ2-5; D gene uncertain. This CDR3 is 13 amino acids long. V lost 1 base and J lost 5, with 11 bases in between. Germline V gene data show CDR1 as GTSNPN and CDR2 as SVGIG (reference sequence). The CDR3 here is CAWSAVAVETQYF. In nucleotides, the CDR3 is TGTGCCTGGAGTGCAGTTGCCGTGGAGACCCAGTACTTC.

The chain employs TRBV6-2 or TRBV6-3 and TRBJ1-5; the D gene is possibly TRBD1 (6 bases). In germline, CDR1 is MNHEY, CDR2 SVGEGT. Trimming pared 2 bases from V and 5 bases from J, leaving 13 bases between. The CDR3 is 15 residues long. Here the CDR3 reads CASSYGQGLDQPQHF. In DNA form, the CDR3 reads TGTGCCAGCAGTTACGGGCAGGGGCTCGATCAGCCCCAGCATTTT.

V is TRBV10-3 and J is TRBJ2-2; D possibly corresponds to TRBD1 (6 bases). V lost 2 bases to trimming and J lost 3 bases, with 7 bases between them. CDR3 length: 14 amino acids. Germline CDR1 is ENHRY and CDR2 is SYGVKD. CDR3 in amino acids: CAISEPGDTGELFF. The CDR3 DNA is TGTGCCATCAGTGAGCCAGGGGACACCGGGGAGCTGTTTTTT.

The J gene is TRBJ2-7, the V gene TRBV7-3; 8 bases map to TRBD2. The ends lost 5 bases at V and 6 bases at J; junction bases unmatched: 9. The length of the CDR3 is 14 residues. Germline assignment: CDR1 SGHTA and CDR2 FQGTGA. The DNA of the CDR3 is TGTGCCAGCAGCCTTAGCGGGACCTCCGCCGAGCAGTACTTC. This sequence encodes CASSLSGTSAEQYF.

This clone came up many times. V gene TRBV2 combines with J gene TRBJ2-1, with 11 bases identical to TRBD1. Looked up from germline, CDR1 is SNHLY and CDR2 is FYNNEI. The CDR3 is 16 amino acids. J lost 5 bases, V lost 7 bases, and 10 bases had no gene match. The CDR3, as DNA: TGTGCCAGCAAATGGGACAGGGGGACCTCTAACAATGAGCAGTTCTTC. Translated, it gives CASKWDRGTSNNEQFF. The variable domain in full, completed from reference TRBV2 and TRBJ2-1, reads EPEVTQTPSHQVTQMGQEVILRCVPISNHLYFYWYRQILGQKVEFLVSFYNNEISEKSEIFDDQFSVERPDGSNFTLKIRSTKLEDSAMYFCASKWDRGTSNNEQFFGPGTRLTVL.